The 23 T cell receptor beta chains listed next were all sequenced from one sample in a study of beta chain features in type 1 diabetes. The entirety of the isolated RNA underwent reverse transcription, so expressed TCRB transcripts were sequenced. The table came from immunoSEQ multiplex PCR; TCRdb's copy has only in-frame clones and leaves some out. The table records about 900,000 clones, roughly 15% of them present only once. The sequenced material came from naive CD4+ T cells from blood. These receptors came from a woman under 30 in good health.

The genes are TRBV28 and TRBJ2-5, with TRBD1 matching over 8 bases. The CDR3 totals 15 residues. Per the germline V gene, CDR1 is MDHEN and CDR2 is SYDVKM. The ends lost 5 bases at V and 3 bases at J; junction bases unmatched: 8. CDR3 bases: TGTGCCAGCAGTGTCCTGACAGGGGCAAAAGAGACCCAGTACTTC. As protein: CASSVLTGAKETQYF.

The V and J genes are TRBV4-2 and TRBJ2-3, with 8 bases identical to TRBD2. From germline, CDR1 is LGHNA and CDR2 YNFKEQ. CDR3 length equals 16 residues. Germline trimming cut 1 base from V and 5 bases from J; bases unmatched to any gene: 8. The CDR3 reads CASSQVNGRAEDTQYF. In DNA form, the CDR3 reads TGTGCCAGCAGCCAAGTAAACGGGAGGGCCGAAGATACGCAGTATTTT.

Only a few counts were recorded for this clone. The chain carries TRBV29-1 and TRBJ1-1; 7 bases line up with TRBD1. The CDR3 has 17 residues. CDR1 and CDR2 from the germline V gene are SQVTM and ANQGSEA. The V and J ends lost 8 bases and 0 bases, in that order; junction bases with no gene match: 18. CDR3 DNA sequence: TGCAGCTCATCCCCGGGACCGGGACAGCTCATGAACACTGAAGCTTTCTTT. This translates into CSSSPGPGQLMNTEAFF.

V is TRBV28 and J is TRBJ1-2; possibly TRBD1 for D (5 bases). Trimming cost V 6 bases and J 2 bases, with 10 bases left between them. The germline V gene encodes CDR1 MDHEN and CDR2 SYDVKM. The CDR3 sequence is 13 residues long. The CDR3 nucleotides read TGTGCCAGCAGGATCGACAGAAACTATGGCTACACCTTC. Encoded protein: CASRIDRNYGYTF.

CDR3 sequence reads: CSVEGKGNEKLFF. The CDR3 DNA reads TGCAGCGTTGAGGGAAAGGGTAATGAAAAACTGTTTTTT. The chain joins TRBV29-1 to TRBJ1-4; D is ambiguous. CDR1 is SQVTM and CDR2 is ANQGSEA in the germline V gene. V dropped 3 bases and J dropped 4 bases, with 9 bases sitting between them. This CDR3 comprises 13 residues. Variable domain in full (rest from reference TRBV29-1 and TRBJ1-4): SAVISQKPSRDICQRGTSLTIQCQVDSQVTMMFWYRQQPGQSLTLIATANQGSEATYESGFVIDKFPISRPNLTFSTLTVSNMSPEDSSIYLCSVEGKGNEKLFFGSGTQLSVL.

The rearrangement uses TRBV28 and TRBJ2-7, with 13 bases that match TRBD2. Germline V CDR1 and CDR2: MDHEN, SYDVKM. The CDR3 is 16 residues long. The V gene end was trimmed by 6 bases and the J gene end by 3 bases; junction bases not matched to a gene: 8. The CDR3 region has the DNA TGTGCCAGCAGCAACCTAGGGACTAGCGGGAACTACGAGCAGTACTTC. Its protein product is CASSNLGTSGNYEQYF.

This clone showed up just a few times. The genes are TRBV14 and TRBJ2-7; D unresolved. The germline V and J ends were trimmed by 2 bases and 3 bases, with 11 bases remaining between them. The germline V gene encodes CDR1 SGHDN and CDR2 FVKESK. The CDR3 runs 14 residues. CDR3 nucleotide sequence: TGTGCCAGCAGCCAACTGGGCCCCCGCTACGAGCAGTACTTC. Translating it yields CASSQLGPRYEQYF. Full variable domain (missing parts from reference TRBV14 and TRBJ2-7): EAGVTQFPSHSVIEKGQTVTLRCDPISGHDNLYWYRRVMGKEIKFLLHFVKESKQDESGMPNNRFLAERTGGTYSTLKVQPAELEDSGVYFCASSQLGPRYEQYFGPGTRLTVT.

This chain joins TRBV27 and TRBJ2-7, with a weak D call TRBD1 (5 bases). The CDR3 runs 14 residues. Germline CDR1 reads MNHEY; CDR2 reads SMNVEV (reference sequence). V was shortened by 4 bases and J by 4 bases, with 14 bases between the two germline ends. The CDR3 is CASSSPGRLYEQYF. As DNA, the CDR3 is TGTGCCAGCAGTTCGCCAGGGCGACTTTACGAGCAGTACTTC.

V gene TRBV7-2 combines with J gene TRBJ2-7, with unresolved D. Germline CDR1 SGHTA, CDR2 FQGNSA. Trimming pared 4 bases from V and 3 bases from J, leaving 16 bases between. The CDR3 spans 15 residues. CDR3 in DNA: TGTGCCAGCAGCTCCTTACCGGGTGAGAACTACGAGCAGTACTTC. This gives the protein CASSSLPGENYEQYF.

In its sample, this clone was seen a few times. V gene TRBV19 combines with J gene TRBJ2-5; D is unclear. The CDR3 runs to 12 residues. V lost 3 bases to trimming and J lost 1 base, with 3 bases between them. Germline V CDR1 and CDR2: LNHDA, SQIVND (reference sequence). The CDR3 coding sequence is TGTGCCAGTAGTATGCTCCAAGAGACCCAGTACTTC. Protein sequence: CASSMLQETQYF.

This clone was picked up a small number of times. This chain links TRBV5-1 with TRBJ2-1, with D perhaps given as TRBD1 or TRBD2 (5 bases each). The CDR3 extends over 15 amino acids. From germline, CDR1 is SGHRS and CDR2 YFSETQ. Trimming pared 4 bases from V and 4 bases from J, leaving 15 bases between. The CDR3 DNA follows: TGCGCCAGCAGCCCACCTTTGGGGGTTTACAATGAGCAGTTCTTC. Amino acid sequence: CASSPPLGVYNEQFF. Using reference TRBV5-1 and TRBJ2-1 for the parts outside the CDR3, the full variable domain is KAGVTQTPRYLIKTRGQQVTLSCSPISGHRSVSWYQQTPGQGLQFLFEYFSETQRNKGNFPGRFSGRQFSNSRSEMNVSTLELGDSALYLCASSPPLGVYNEQFFGPGTRLTVL.

This clone was seen only a few times. This rearrangement joins TRBV28 to TRBJ1-5; D perhaps matches TRBD1 (5 bases). Germline-derived CDR1 and CDR2 are MDHEN and SYDVKM. The V end lost 6 bases, the J end lost 7 bases, and 10 bases lay between the germline ends. The CDR3 sequence is 12 residues long. The CDR3 region has the DNA TGTGCCAGCAGCTCCGACAGACAGCCCCAGCATTTT. Its translation: CASSSDRQPQHF.

The genes are TRBV6-6 and TRBJ2-2; a possible D gene is TRBD2 (5 bases). Per germline, CDR1 MNHNY and CDR2 SVGAGI (reference sequence). Trimming removed 2 bases from V and 7 bases from J, with 11 bases in between. The CDR3 totals 14 residues. In nucleotides, the CDR3 is TGTGCCAGCAGTTACCGAGGGAGTGACGGGGAGCTGTTTTTT. This codes for CASSYRGSDGELFF.

The V call is TRBV7-9, the J call TRBJ2-7; D could derive from TRBD1 or TRBD2 (5 bases each). The length of the CDR3 is 15 residues. Germline V gives CDR1 SEHNR, CDR2 FQNEAQ (reference sequence). V was trimmed by 5 bases and J by 0 bases, leaving 14 bases between them. CDR3 bases: TGTGCCAGCAGCACCGGGGCCAGGATCTCCTACGAGCAGTACTTC. It is translated as CASSTGARISYEQYF.

This clone was counted a few times. V usage is TRBV18 and J usage is TRBJ2-3, with 12 bases that match TRBD2. This CDR3 has 17 residues. V shed 5 bases, J shed 5 bases, and the junction held 11 bases outside the gene matches. The germline V gene has CDR1 KGHSH and CDR2 LQKENI. In nucleotides, the CDR3 is TGTGCCAGCTCATCTAAGGCAAGACTAGCGGGGGAAGATACGCAGTATTTT. Protein: CASSSKARLAGEDTQYF.

The chain has TRBV5-6 and TRBJ2-7; 9 bases align to TRBD1. V lost 4 bases to trimming and J lost 4 bases; unmatched junction nucleotides: 6. Germline values: CDR1 SGHDT, CDR2 YYEEEE. This CDR3 has 14 residues. The CDR3 sequence: CASSAPGQGYEQYF. CDR3 sequence (DNA): TGTGCCAGCAGCGCTCCGGGACAGGGATACGAGCAGTACTTC.

This clone was counted only a few times. This chain connects TRBV6-1 to TRBJ2-1; D is ambiguous. CDR3 size: 12 residues. V was trimmed by 8 bases and J by 8 bases, leaving 13 bases between them. CDR1 and CDR2 from the germline V gene are MNHNS and SASEGT. The CDR3 spells CASSAPRDEQFF. In DNA, the CDR3 is TGTGCCAGCTCGGCCCCAAGGGATGAGCAGTTCTTC.

The rearrangement links TRBV20-1 to TRBJ2-2; D is uncertain. The CDR3 runs to 11 residues. The germline V gene encodes CDR1 DFQATT and CDR2 SNEGSKA (reference sequence). V gave up 5 bases and J gave up 5 bases, with 6 bases separating them. Here the CDR3 DNA reads TGCAGTGCTCCCAGAACCGGGGAGCTGTTTTTT. Amino acids: CSAPRTGELFF.

J is TRBJ1-3 and V is TRBV29-1; D possibly corresponds to TRBD1 (6 bases). Between the trimmed V and J ends, which lost 6 bases and 4 bases, there was a span of 16 bases. CDR3 length equals 14 residues. Germline assignment: CDR1 SQVTM and CDR2 ANQGSEA. CDR3: CSVRSPGAGNTIYF. The CDR3 nucleotides read TGCAGCGTGCGGAGCCCGGGGGCGGGAAACACCATATATTTT.

The CDR3 sequence: CASRGTSHNNEQFF. For the CDR3, the DNA is TGTGCCAGCAGGGGGACTAGCCATAACAATGAGCAGTTCTTC. The gene calls are TRBV6-1 and TRBJ2-1, with 9 positions matching TRBD2. The CDR3 length is 14 residues. In germline, CDR1 is MNHNS, CDR2 SASEGT. With 6 bases clipped from V and 5 bases from J, the junction kept 5 bases outside the gene matches.

CDR3 in amino acids: CARIPGELFF. CDR3 nucleotides: TGTGCCAGGATACCCGGGGAGCTGTTTTTT. The genes are TRBV21-1 and TRBJ2-2. TRBV21-1 is assigned pseudogene status. There are 10 residues in the CDR3.

This chain links TRBV11-2 with TRBJ2-2; TRBD1 is a possible D gene (6 bases). The V gene lost 11 bases and the J gene lost 6 bases, with 22 bases spanning the gap. This CDR3 is built from 15 residues. Germline values: CDR1 SGHAT, CDR2 FQNNGV. CDR3 DNA: TGTGCCGCCTGGACCCCATACAGGGATTCCGGGGAGCTGTTTTTT. Residues: CAAWTPYRDSGELFF.

The table lists this clone with a few counts. The rearrangement uses TRBV5-1 and TRBJ2-5, with a tentative D call TRBD1 (5 bases). Looked up from germline, CDR1 is SGHRS and CDR2 is YFSETQ. V shed 2 bases and J shed 5 bases, with 10 bases lying between them. This CDR3 contains 13 residues. The DNA of the CDR3 is TGCGCCAGCAGCTTAGGGGAAGAGGAGACCCAGTACTTC. As protein: CASSLGEEETQYF. Full variable domain (rest looked up from reference TRBV5-1 and TRBJ2-5): KAGVTQTPRYLIKTRGQQVTLSCSPISGHRSVSWYQQTPGQGLQFLFEYFSETQRNKGNFPGRFSGRQFSNSRSEMNVSTLELGDSALYLCASSLGEEETQYFGPGTRLLVL.